The 15 T cell receptor beta chains below were found in one sample sequenced in a study of shared clonotypes between healthy human individuals. Repertoires were generated with immunoSEQ multiplex PCR, while TCRdb's copy carries only in-frame clones and drops some. The sample lists approximately 980,000 clones; over 75% were seen once. Input material: memory CD4+ T cells sorted from blood. Subset indicated: CD45RA-negative fraction. These receptors all stem from a man aged 18 to 35 in good health.

This clone was detected only once. V gene TRBV6-6 combines with J gene TRBJ2-5; D gene unclear. CDR1 MNHNY and CDR2 SVGAGI come from the germline V gene (reference sequence). The CDR3 length is 13 residues. V lost 0 bases to trimming and J lost 5 bases, with 7 bases between them. CDR3 DNA sequence: TGTGCCAGCAGTTACTCGAACTGGGAGACCCAGTACTTC. It codes for CASSYSNWETQYF.

The chain carries TRBV18 and TRBJ2-2; weak D call: TRBD2 (6 bases). The CDR3 is made up of 14 amino acids. Germline values: CDR1 KGHSH, CDR2 LQKENI. With 4 bases removed from V and 4 bases from J, the gap between germline ends came to 10 bases. CDR3 loop: CASSRLASTGELFF. The DNA of the CDR3 is TGTGCCAGCTCACGGCTAGCGAGCACCGGGGAGCTGTTTTTT.

The V call is TRBV11-2, the J call TRBJ2-2; D is perhaps TRBD2 (5 bases). This CDR3 is 15 amino acids long. The germline V and J ends were trimmed by 5 bases and 7 bases, with 17 bases remaining between them. Germline CDR1 and CDR2: SGHAT and FQNNGV. The CDR3 is CASSPRRGSIGELFF. The DNA of the CDR3 is TGTGCCAGCAGCCCTCGGCGAGGGTCCATCGGGGAGCTGTTTTTT. The full variable domain, with the rest looked up from reference TRBV11-2 and TRBJ2-2, is EAGVAQSPRYKIIEKRQSVAFWCNPISGHATLYWYQQILGQGPKLLIQFQNNGVVDDSQLPKDRFSAERLKGVDSTLKIQPAKLEDSAVYLCASSPRRGSIGELFFGEGSRLTVL.

This clone was found a few times. The rearrangement links TRBV5-1 to TRBJ2-2; D gene unclear. There are 14 residues in the CDR3. Germline CDR1 and CDR2: SGHRS and YFSETQ. V lost 1 base, J lost 5 bases, and 9 bases lay in between. The CDR3 DNA reads TGCGCCAGCAGCTTGCAGCCTAGAACCGGGGAGCTGTTTTTT. This codes for CASSLQPRTGELFF.

Turning to this clone: At the DNA level, this CDR3 is encoded by other sequences in the same sample as well. The chain employs TRBV7-9 and TRBJ1-1, with TRBD1 matching over 8 bases. Looked up from germline, CDR1 is SEHNR and CDR2 is FQNEAQ (reference sequence). This CDR3 spans 13 amino acids. With V trimmed by 2 bases and J by 5 bases, 1 base remained unmatched. This CDR3 is CASSLTGGTEAFF. The DNA of the CDR3 is TGTGCCAGCAGCTTAACAGGGGGAACTGAAGCTTTCTTT. The full variable domain, completed using reference TRBV7-9 and TRBJ1-1, is DTGVSQNPRHKITKRGQNVTFRCDPISEHNRLYWYRQTLGQGPEFLTYFQNEAQLEKSRLLSDRFSAERPKGSFSTLEIQRTEQGDSAMYLCASSLTGGTEAFFGQGTRLTVV.

V and J are TRBV4-1 and TRBJ1-2; D not certain. V was pared by 4 bases and J by 5 bases, with 17 bases between. Germline values: CDR1 MGHRA, CDR2 YSYEKL. The CDR3 is 15 residues long. The CDR3 protein is CASSPGEALNYGYTF. The CDR3 bases are TGCGCCAGCAGCCCGGGCGAGGCGCTAAATTATGGCTACACCTTC.

This rearrangement joins TRBV2 to TRBJ2-3; 14 bases match TRBD2. With 8 bases clipped from V and 6 bases from J, the junction kept 1 base outside the gene matches. The CDR3 length is 13 residues. Germline V CDR1 and CDR2: SNHLY, FYNNEI. The CDR3 DNA sequence: TGTGCCAGCGGGACTAGCGGGAGTGATACGCAGTATTTT. This sequence encodes CASGTSGSDTQYF.

This clone was recorded once. The J gene is TRBJ2-6, the V gene TRBV11-1; D is unresolved. Germline loops: CDR1 SGHAT, CDR2 FQDESV (reference sequence). The CDR3 has 16 residues. V lost 5 bases and J 3 bases, leaving 14 bases between the germline ends. The CDR3 sequence: CASSGTGSGGANVLTF. Written as DNA, the CDR3 is TGTGCCAGCAGCGGTACCGGGTCCGGTGGGGCCAACGTCCTGACTTTC.

The rearrangement links TRBV7-8 to TRBJ1-5; 11 positions match TRBD1. The CDR3 totals 17 residues. V shed 4 bases and J 2 bases; nucleotides not matched to a gene: 7. Germline V gene data show CDR1 as SGHVS and CDR2 as FQNEAQ. The chain's CDR3 is CASSSSGQGVGNQPQHF. The CDR3 DNA follows: TGTGCCAGCAGCTCCTCGGGACAGGGGGTGGGCAATCAGCCCCAGCATTTT.

V gene TRBV2 combines with J gene TRBJ2-3, with TRBD2 matching 8 bases. V lost 7 bases, J lost 6 bases, and 9 bases stayed unmatched. CDR1 and CDR2 from the germline V gene are SNHLY and FYNNEI. CDR3 length: 14 amino acids. The CDR3 region has the DNA TGTGCCAGCACTAAGCGGGAGTTCGCGGATACGCAGTATTTT. Translated, it gives CASTKREFADTQYF.

The chain carries TRBV2 and TRBJ1-6, with D tentatively TRBD1 (6 bases). The CDR3 extends over 15 amino acids. The V end was cut by 3 bases, the J end by 9 bases, with 15 bases between. CDR1 and CDR2 (germline): SNHLY, FYNNEI. CDR3 in DNA: TGTGCCAGCAGTGAGGCGGACAGAGATGGTTCACCCCTCCACTTT. Translating it yields CASSEADRDGSPLHF.

The chain links TRBV19 to TRBJ2-7; 14 bases line up with TRBD2. Losses at the gene ends were 5 bases for V and 6 bases for J; bases not matched to a gene: 3. CDR1 is LNHDA, CDR2 SQIVND, per germline (reference sequence). This CDR3 is built from 14 residues. The CDR3 region is CASSHGTSGSEQYF. CDR3 nucleotide sequence: TGTGCCAGTAGTCACGGGACTAGCGGGAGCGAGCAGTACTTC.

The sample holds a few counts of this clone. The rearrangement links TRBV5-1 to TRBJ2-2; D ambiguous. CDR3 length: 13 amino acids. Per the germline V gene, CDR1 is SGHRS and CDR2 is YFSETQ. V lost 5 bases to trimming and J lost 4 bases, with 9 bases between them. The CDR3 sequence: CASSQALTGELFF. The CDR3 DNA sequence: TGCGCCAGCAGTCAGGCTCTCACCGGGGAGCTGTTTTTT.

The chain couples TRBV5-1 to TRBJ1-1, with 8 nucleotides matching TRBD1. The junction had 3 bases not matched to a gene; V was cut back by 1 base and J by 1 base. The CDR3 extends over 15 amino acids. Germline CDR1 and CDR2: SGHRS and YFSETQ. The DNA for the CDR3 is TGCGCCAGCAGCTTGCAACAGGGGGGGAACACTGAAGCTTTCTTT. This sequence encodes CASSLQQGGNTEAFF.

The gene calls are TRBV7-9 and TRBJ2-6, with 12 bases aligning to TRBD1. V lost 7 bases and J lost 2; bases outside the gene matches: 6. The CDR3 consists of 17 residues. CDR1 is SEHNR and CDR2 is FQNEAQ in the germline V gene (reference sequence). The CDR3 coding sequence is TGTGCCAGCAAGGGGGGACAGGGGGCGCCTGGGGCCAACGTCCTGACTTTC. Translation: CASKGGQGAPGANVLTF. The full variable domain, its missing parts supplied by reference TRBV7-9 and TRBJ2-6, is DTGVSQNPRHKITKRGQNVTFRCDPISEHNRLYWYRQTLGQGPEFLTYFQNEAQLEKSRLLSDRFSAERPKGSFSTLEIQRTEQGDSAMYLCASKGGQGAPGANVLTFGAGSRLTVL.